Shown below are 32 T cell receptor beta chains from a single sample sequenced in a study of blood T cell repertoires in COVID-19. Profiling relied on immunoSEQ multiplex PCR, and the TCRdb table lists in-frame clones only, not all of them. The sample holds more than 300,000 clones, about 88% seen once. Sequenced sample: PBMCs or T cells enriched from blood (not recorded which). The receptors were sampled from a woman aged 18-29 years who had recovered from COVID-19.

The chain uses TRBV3-1 (or the pseudogene TRBV3-2) and TRBJ1-1; a weak D match, TRBD1 (5 bases). The germline gives CDR1 LGHDT, CDR2 YNNKEL (reference sequence). Trimming removed 6 bases from V and 2 bases from J, with 16 bases in between. This CDR3 spans 15 amino acids. This chain's CDR3 is CASSPRGGINTEAFF. CDR3 coding DNA: TGTGCCAGCAGTCCCCGGGGGGGAATTAACACTGAAGCTTTCTTT.

This clone was recorded once. V usage is TRBV7-8 and J usage is TRBJ1-2; TRBD1 aligns across 7 bases. The germline V gene has CDR1 SGHVS and CDR2 FQNEAQ. The CDR3 extends over 13 amino acids. J lost 8 bases, V lost 4 bases, and 7 bases had no gene match. The DNA for the CDR3 is TGTGCCAGCAGCTCGGGACAGAGCGGAGGCTACACCTTC. Translation gives CASSSGQSGGYTF.

The chain combines TRBV9 with TRBJ2-1; TRBD2 agrees at 10 bases. Germline-derived CDR1 and CDR2 are SGDLS and YYNGEE. The trim removed 0 bases at V and 6 bases at J, leaving 15 bases unmatched. The CDR3 length is 19 residues. The CDR3 nucleotides read TGTGCCAGCAGCGTAGGACCGGGTCCCGGACTAGCGGATGGCAATGAGCAGTTCTTC. Translation gives CASSVGPGPGLADGNEQFF.

The V gene is TRBV28, the J gene TRBJ2-7; D call uncertain. Trimming removed 7 bases from V and 0 bases from J, with 7 bases in between. The germline gives CDR1 MDHEN, CDR2 SYDVKM. This CDR3 region has 12 residues. The CDR3: CASTLSSYEQYF. The CDR3 DNA follows: TGTGCCAGCACCCTTAGCTCCTACGAGCAGTACTTC.

This clone occurred once. V is TRBV10-3 and J is TRBJ2-7; D may be TRBD2 (7 bases). Trimming cost V 0 bases and J 5 bases, with 11 bases left between them. The CDR3 sequence is 14 residues long. CDR1 and CDR2 (germline): ENHRY, SYGVKD. The CDR3 region is CAISESRGADEQYF. Written as DNA, the CDR3 is TGTGCCATCAGTGAGTCCCGGGGGGCTGACGAGCAGTACTTC.

This clone was detected a few times. This sequence joins TRBV15 and TRBJ1-6; no clear D gene. The V and J ends lost 6 bases and 8 bases respectively, with 11 bases between them. The germline V gene has CDR1 LNHNV and CDR2 YYDKDF (reference sequence). The CDR3 runs to 13 residues. The DNA of the CDR3 is TGTGCCACCAGTTTGGGAGACGATTCACCCCTCCACTTT. Its translation: CATSLGDDSPLHF. Full variable domain (rest looked up from reference TRBV15 and TRBJ1-6): DAMVIQNPRYQVTQFGKPVTLSCSQTLNHNVMYWYQQKSSQAPKLLFHYYDKDFNNEADTPDNFQSRRPNTSFCFLDIRSPGLGDTAMYLCATSLGDDSPLHFGNGTRLTVT.

In the case of this clone: A clone one base away is much larger, so this may be a read error. This chain uses TRBV7-9 with TRBJ1-2; TRBD1 agrees at 10 bases. CDR1 and CDR2 (germline): SEHNR, FQNEAQ (reference sequence). The V and J ends lost 4 bases and 1 base, in that order; junction bases with no gene match: 0. This CDR3 comprises 14 residues. The CDR3 sequence: CASSWDRGNYGYTF. The CDR3 DNA follows: TGTGCCAGCAGCTGGGACAGGGGTAACTATGGCTACACCTTC.

CDR3 sequence: CASSGTVSATNEKLFF. For the CDR3, the DNA is TGTGCCAGCTCGGGGACAGTCTCTGCAACTAATGAAAAACTGTTTTTT. V and J are TRBV2 and TRBJ1-4, with TRBD1 matching 7 bases. CDR1 SNHLY and CDR2 FYNNEI come from the germline V gene. The CDR3 loop spans 16 amino acids. V gave up 8 bases and J gave up 0 bases; unmatched junction bases: 9.

The chain carries TRBV7-9 and TRBJ1-1; D is ambiguous. V was pared by 5 bases and J by 6 bases, with 13 bases between. Germline assignment: CDR1 SEHNR and CDR2 FQNEAQ (reference sequence). This CDR3 comprises 13 residues. The CDR3 loop reads CASSHSGRPEAFF. CDR3 nucleotides: TGTGCCAGCAGCCATAGCGGGAGACCTGAAGCTTTCTTT.

V is TRBV12-5 and J is TRBJ2-3; D is undetermined. V lost 5 bases and J 3 bases, leaving 9 bases between the germline ends. The CDR3 has 13 residues. The germline V gene has CDR1 LGHNT and CDR2 FRNRAP. The CDR3 loop is CASGKGDTDTQYF. The DNA for the CDR3 is TGTGCTAGTGGTAAAGGAGATACAGATACGCAGTATTTT.

The V gene is TRBV2, the J gene TRBJ1-4; 10 bases agree with TRBD1. Germline-derived CDR1 and CDR2 are SNHLY and FYNNEI. This CDR3 contains 14 residues. V gave up 4 bases and J gave up 10 bases; unmatched junction bases: 6. CDR3 in DNA: TGTGCCAGCAGTGTGGGAGACAGGGGGCGAAAACTGTTTTTT. This encodes CASSVGDRGRKLFF. Full variable domain (rest looked up from reference TRBV2 and TRBJ1-4): EPEVTQTPSHQVTQMGQEVILRCVPISNHLYFYWYRQILGQKVEFLVSFYNNEISEKSEIFDDQFSVERPDGSNFTLKIRSTKLEDSAMYFCASSVGDRGRKLFFGSGTQLSVL.

The chain couples TRBV19 to TRBJ2-5; 7 nucleotides agree with TRBD2. This CDR3 region has 14 residues. Unmatched junction bases numbered 10, after V lost 5 bases and J lost 7 bases. Germline CDR1 and CDR2: LNHDA and SQIVND (reference sequence). CDR3 protein: CASSSTGTGGTQYF. In DNA, the CDR3 is TGTGCCAGTAGTTCTACAGGCACGGGGGGGACCCAGTACTTC. Full variable domain (missing parts from reference TRBV19 and TRBJ2-5): DGGITQSPKYLFRKEGQNVTLSCEQNLNHDAMYWYRQDPGQGLRLIYYSQIVNDFQKGDIAEGYSVSREKKESFPLTVTSAQKNPTAFYLCASSSTGTGGTQYFGPGTRLLVL.

The V and J genes are TRBV5-1 and TRBJ2-3, with 10 bases aligning to TRBD1. This CDR3 contains 16 residues. Germline V lookup: CDR1 SGHRS, CDR2 YFSETQ. Trimming at V came to 0 bases and at J to 3 bases, leaving 4 bases not matched to a gene. The chain's CDR3 is CASSLGQGAQTDTQYF. The DNA of the CDR3 is TGCGCCAGCAGCTTGGGACAGGGGGCGCAAACAGATACGCAGTATTTT. Drawing the rest from reference TRBV5-1 and TRBJ2-3, the complete variable domain is KAGVTQTPRYLIKTRGQQVTLSCSPISGHRSVSWYQQTPGQGLQFLFEYFSETQRNKGNFPGRFSGRQFSNSRSEMNVSTLELGDSALYLCASSLGQGAQTDTQYFGPGTRLTVL.

CDR3 DNA: TGTGCCAGCAGGATAAACTTGGCGGGGGCGGATACGCAGTATTTT. Translated: CASRINLAGADTQYF. The chain employs TRBV11-2 and TRBJ2-3, with a weak D call TRBD2 (7 bases). Trimming left V 6 bases short and J 6 bases short, with 19 bases between. The CDR3 has 15 residues. Looked up from germline, CDR1 is SGHAT and CDR2 is FQNNGV.

The chain joins TRBV7-9 to TRBJ2-7; D ambiguous. Germline CDR1 SEHNR, CDR2 FQNEAQ (reference sequence). The CDR3 runs to 14 residues. Trimming took 3 bases from V and 2 from J, leaving 11 bases between them. The CDR3 sequence: CASSLSQKAYEQYF. The CDR3 nucleotides are TGTGCCAGCAGCTTGTCCCAGAAAGCCTACGAGCAGTACTTC.

The CDR3 sequence is CASSPEGDRYGYTF. DNA of the CDR3: TGTGCCAGCTCACCAGAGGGGGATCGGTATGGCTACACCTTC. This chain links TRBV18 with TRBJ1-2, with a possible D match to TRBD1 (6 bases). Germline CDR1 and CDR2: KGHSH and LQKENI. This CDR3 contains 14 residues. V gave up 2 bases and J gave up 5 bases, with 12 bases separating them.

The chain recombines TRBV18 with TRBJ2-5; 9 positions match TRBD1. The CDR3 covers 18 residues. The germline V gene has CDR1 KGHSH and CDR2 LQKENI. J was trimmed by 5 bases and V by 4 bases; bases with no gene match: 17. CDR3 DNA sequence: TGTGCCAGCTCACGACAATACGCCCGGGACAGGGTAGAGGAGACCCAGTACTTC. It translates to CASSRQYARDRVEETQYF.

This clone showed up just once. CDR3 sequence: CASSLTGTNQPQHF. The CDR3 region has the DNA TGCGCCAGCAGCTTGACAGGGACCAATCAGCCCCAGCATTTT. V and J are TRBV5-1 and TRBJ1-5; D may be TRBD1 (6 bases). From germline, CDR1 is SGHRS and CDR2 YFSETQ. Trimming took off 1 base at V and 3 bases at J, with 8 bases between the two ends. This CDR3 spans 14 amino acids.

There are a few counts of this clone. The identical CDR3 is also encoded by other nucleotide sequences in the sample. CDR3 region: CASSLASNTEAFF. In DNA, the CDR3 is TGCGCCAGCAGCTTGGCCTCGAACACTGAAGCTTTCTTT. The chain carries TRBV5-1 and TRBJ1-1; no clear D gene. Germline loops: CDR1 SGHRS, CDR2 YFSETQ. This CDR3 has 13 residues. V shed 0 bases and J shed 1 base, with 4 bases lying between them.

In this sample, this clone turned up once. The J gene is TRBJ1-1, the V gene TRBV7-3; D is possibly TRBD1 (5 bases). V shed 2 bases and J shed 3 bases, with 13 bases lying between them. From germline, CDR1 is SGHTA and CDR2 FQGTGA. CDR3 length: 15 amino acids. CDR3 sequence: CASSLSQESDTEAFF. In DNA form, the CDR3 reads TGTGCCAGCAGCTTATCACAGGAGTCCGACACTGAAGCTTTCTTT.

The chain is built from TRBV7-6 and TRBJ1-2; D ambiguous. This CDR3 is built from 13 residues. Trimming cost V 5 bases and J 8 bases, with 15 bases left between them. The germline V gene has CDR1 SGHVS and CDR2 FNYEAQ. CDR3: CASSAPGEMGYTF. In DNA form, the CDR3 reads TGTGCCAGCAGCGCCCCCGGGGAGATGGGCTACACCTTC.

This clone came up many times. The chain joins TRBV7-2 to TRBJ2-2; 11 nucleotides match TRBD2. The germline V gene has CDR1 SGHTA and CDR2 FQGNSA. The CDR3 is made up of 16 amino acids. The ends lost 5 bases at V and 3 bases at J; junction bases unmatched: 5. CDR3 DNA sequence: TGTGCCAGCAGCCCGGGACTAGCGGCTTACACCGGGGAGCTGTTTTTT. It codes for CASSPGLAAYTGELFF. Full variable domain (outside the CDR3, taken from reference TRBV7-2 and TRBJ2-2): GAGVSQSPSNKVTEKGKDVELRCDPISGHTALYWYRQSLGQGLEFLIYFQGNSAPDKSGLPSDRFSAERTGGSVSTLTIQRTQQEDSAVYLCASSPGLAAYTGELFFGEGSRLTVL.

The gene calls are TRBV7-9 and TRBJ2-5; a weak D match, TRBD2 (6 bases). V lost 11 bases to trimming and J lost 2 bases, with 12 bases between them. The CDR3 covers 12 residues. Germline assignment: CDR1 SEHNR and CDR2 FQNEAQ (reference sequence). The CDR3 DNA reads TGTGCCGGGGCCGGGACTCAAGAGACCCAGTACTTC. Amino acids: CAGAGTQETQYF.

This chain connects TRBV28 to TRBJ1-6; 8 bases align to TRBD1. In germline, CDR1 is MDHEN, CDR2 SYDVKM. The CDR3 extends over 16 amino acids. Germline trimming cut 1 base from V and 8 bases from J; bases unmatched to any gene: 7. Here the CDR3 reads CASSLSSGRGHSPLHF. DNA for the CDR3: TGTGCCAGCAGTTTATCCTCGGGCAGGGGGCATTCACCCCTCCACTTT. The full variable domain, with the rest looked up from reference TRBV28 and TRBJ1-6, is DVKVTQSSRYLVKRTGEKVFLECVQDMDHENMFWYRQDPGLGLRLIYFSYDVKMKEKGDIPEGYSVSREKKERFSLILESASTNQTSMYLCASSLSSGRGHSPLHFGNGTRLTVT.

This clone turned up a few times. J is TRBJ1-5 and V is TRBV18; D is perhaps TRBD1 (6 bases). V was clipped by 6 bases and J by 4 bases, with 10 bases between them. This CDR3 is built from 13 residues. Germline lookup yields CDR1 KGHSH and CDR2 LQKENI. CDR3 in DNA: TGTGCCAGCTCCCAGGACAGAAATCAGCCCCAGCATTTT. Its translation is CASSQDRNQPQHF.

The V gene is TRBV4-3, the J gene TRBJ1-1; D is unclear. CDR3 size: 14 residues. Germline lookup yields CDR1 LGHNA and CDR2 YSLEER. Deletions cut 0 bases from V and 6 bases from J, with 11 bases between. In DNA form, the CDR3 reads TGCGCCAGCAGCCAAGAAGACCGGGTCTCTGAAGCTTTCTTT. It translates to CASSQEDRVSEAFF.

This clone was picked up one time. The rearrangement links TRBV11-2 to TRBJ1-3; D gene uncertain. V was cut by 5 bases and J by 2 bases, with 7 bases left in between. Per the germline V gene, CDR1 is SGHAT and CDR2 is FQNNGV. The length of the CDR3 is 13 residues. The CDR3 reads CASSRSAGNTIYF. The CDR3 nucleotides read TGTGCCAGCAGCCGATCAGCTGGAAACACCATATATTTT. Using reference TRBV11-2 and TRBJ1-3 for the parts outside the CDR3, the full variable domain is EAGVAQSPRYKIIEKRQSVAFWCNPISGHATLYWYQQILGQGPKLLIQFQNNGVVDDSQLPKDRFSAERLKGVDSTLKIQPAKLEDSAVYLCASSRSAGNTIYFGEGSWLTVV.

The gene calls are TRBV6-5 and TRBJ1-4; TRBD1 matches at 10 bases. Per the germline V gene, CDR1 is MNHEY and CDR2 is SVGAGI. The CDR3 covers 14 residues. Trimming took 8 bases from V and 5 from J; bases not matched to a gene: 5. CDR3 sequence: CASHRDRGNEKLFF. CDR3 DNA sequence: TGTGCCAGCCACCGGGACAGGGGAAATGAAAAACTGTTTTTT.

The gene calls are TRBV5-1 and TRBJ1-6, with D unresolved. Germline V lookup: CDR1 SGHRS, CDR2 YFSETQ. Trimming cost V 2 bases and J 11 bases, with 20 bases left between them. The CDR3 sequence is 16 residues long. CDR3 nucleotides: TGCGCCAGCAGCTTAACCGGGAGGCACGAGATCGCACCCCTCCACTTT. Translation gives CASSLTGRHEIAPLHF. Full variable domain (outside the CDR3, taken from reference TRBV5-1 and TRBJ1-6): KAGVTQTPRYLIKTRGQQVTLSCSPISGHRSVSWYQQTPGQGLQFLFEYFSETQRNKGNFPGRFSGRQFSNSRSEMNVSTLELGDSALYLCASSLTGRHEIAPLHFGNGTRLTVT.

This rearrangement joins TRBV4-2 to TRBJ2-1; 10 bases are a match to TRBD2. This CDR3 has 16 residues. Germline assignment: CDR1 LGHNA and CDR2 YNFKEQ. Trimming removed 0 bases from V and 7 bases from J; junction bases left unmatched: 6. The CDR3, as DNA: TGTGCCAGCAGCCAAGATCCTAGCGGGGGCCTTAATGAGCAGTTCTTC. This translates into CASSQDPSGGLNEQFF.

V and J are TRBV4-1 and TRBJ1-6, with 7 nucleotides matching TRBD1. CDR1 and CDR2 (germline): MGHRA, YSYEKL. J gave up 7 bases and V 5 bases, and 8 bases lay outside the gene matches. This CDR3 is 15 amino acids long. The CDR3 coding sequence is TGCGCCAGCAGCTGGACTGGACAGGTGAATTCACCCCTCCACTTT. Residues: CASSWTGQVNSPLHF.

This clone has more than one count but fewer than ten. The rearrangement joins TRBV3-1 (or the pseudogene TRBV3-2) to TRBJ1-6; TRBD1 might be the D (6 bases). CDR3 size: 14 residues. Trimming took off 1 base at V and 8 bases at J, with 9 bases between the two ends. Germline values: CDR1 LGHDT, CDR2 YNNKEL (reference sequence). CDR3 nucleotide sequence: TGTGCCAGCAGCCAAGTCAGGGGTGATTCACCCCTCCACTTT. Residues: CASSQVRGDSPLHF.